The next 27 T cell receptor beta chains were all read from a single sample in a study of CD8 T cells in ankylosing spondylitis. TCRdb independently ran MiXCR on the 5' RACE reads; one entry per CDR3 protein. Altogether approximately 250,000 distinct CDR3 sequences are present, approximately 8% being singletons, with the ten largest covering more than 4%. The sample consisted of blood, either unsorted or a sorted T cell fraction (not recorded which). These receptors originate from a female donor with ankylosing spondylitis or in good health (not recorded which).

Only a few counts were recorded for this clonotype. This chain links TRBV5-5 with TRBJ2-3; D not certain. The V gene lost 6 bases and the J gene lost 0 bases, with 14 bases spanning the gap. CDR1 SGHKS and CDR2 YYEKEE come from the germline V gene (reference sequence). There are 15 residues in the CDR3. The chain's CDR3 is CASTPSPGSTDTQYF. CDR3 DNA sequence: TGTGCCAGCACCCCAAGCCCAGGCAGCACAGATACGCAGTATTTT.

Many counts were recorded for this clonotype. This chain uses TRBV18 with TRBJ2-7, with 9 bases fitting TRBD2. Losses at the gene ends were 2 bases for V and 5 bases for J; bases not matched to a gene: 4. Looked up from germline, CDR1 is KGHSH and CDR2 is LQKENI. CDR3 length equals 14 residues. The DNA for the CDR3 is TGTGCCAGCTCACCAGCGGGAGGGCCGGACGAGCAGTACTTC. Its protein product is CASSPAGGPDEQYF.

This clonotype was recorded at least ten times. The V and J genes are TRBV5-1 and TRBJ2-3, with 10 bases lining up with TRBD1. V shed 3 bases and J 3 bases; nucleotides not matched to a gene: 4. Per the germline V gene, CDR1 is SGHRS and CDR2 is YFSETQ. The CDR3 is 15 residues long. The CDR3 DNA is TGCGCCAGCAGCTCGGGACAGGGGATAACAGATACGCAGTATTTT. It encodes CASSSGQGITDTQYF.

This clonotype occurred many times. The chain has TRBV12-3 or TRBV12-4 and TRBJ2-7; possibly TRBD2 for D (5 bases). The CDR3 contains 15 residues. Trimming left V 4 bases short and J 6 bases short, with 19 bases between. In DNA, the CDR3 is TGTGCCAGCAGTTCTCCTTTGGACTCCCAAGGCGAGCAGTACTTC. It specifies CASSSPLDSQGEQYF.

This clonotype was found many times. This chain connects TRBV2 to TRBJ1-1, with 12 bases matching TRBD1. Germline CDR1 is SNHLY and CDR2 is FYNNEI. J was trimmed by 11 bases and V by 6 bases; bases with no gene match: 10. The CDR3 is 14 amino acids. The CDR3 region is CASSPGQGARGAFF. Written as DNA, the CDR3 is TGTGCCAGCAGCCCGGGACAGGGGGCGCGAGGGGCTTTCTTT.

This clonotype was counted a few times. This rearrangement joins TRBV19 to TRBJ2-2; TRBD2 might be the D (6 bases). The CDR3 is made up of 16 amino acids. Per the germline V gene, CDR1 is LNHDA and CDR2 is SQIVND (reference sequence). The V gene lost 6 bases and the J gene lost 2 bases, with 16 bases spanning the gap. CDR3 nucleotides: TGTGCCAGTAGCCTAGGGAGGACACGAAACACCGGGGAGCTGTTTTTT. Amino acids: CASSLGRTRNTGELFF.

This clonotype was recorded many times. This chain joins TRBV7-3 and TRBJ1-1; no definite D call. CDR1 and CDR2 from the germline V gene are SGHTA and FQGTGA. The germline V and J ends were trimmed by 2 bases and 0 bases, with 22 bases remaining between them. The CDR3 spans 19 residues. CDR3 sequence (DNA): TGTGCCAGCAGCTTATTGGGTCTGCCCGATTTTTACATGAACACTGAAGCTTTCTTT. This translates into CASSLLGLPDFYMNTEAFF.

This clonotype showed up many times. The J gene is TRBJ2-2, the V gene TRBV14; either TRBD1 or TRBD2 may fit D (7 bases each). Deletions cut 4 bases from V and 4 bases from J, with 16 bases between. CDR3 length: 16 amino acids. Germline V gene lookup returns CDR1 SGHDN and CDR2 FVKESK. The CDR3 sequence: CASSRLRGGPTGELFF. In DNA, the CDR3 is TGTGCCAGCAGCCGACTCAGGGGGGGCCCCACCGGGGAGCTGTTTTTT.

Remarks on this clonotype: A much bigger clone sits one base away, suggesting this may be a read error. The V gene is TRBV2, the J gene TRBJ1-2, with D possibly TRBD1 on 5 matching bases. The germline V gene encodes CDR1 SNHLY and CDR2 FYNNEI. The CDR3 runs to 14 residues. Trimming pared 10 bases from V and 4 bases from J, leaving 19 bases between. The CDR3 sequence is CANRMAGRLYGYTF. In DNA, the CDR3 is TGTGCCAACAGGATGGCAGGGAGACTCTATGGCTACACCTTC.

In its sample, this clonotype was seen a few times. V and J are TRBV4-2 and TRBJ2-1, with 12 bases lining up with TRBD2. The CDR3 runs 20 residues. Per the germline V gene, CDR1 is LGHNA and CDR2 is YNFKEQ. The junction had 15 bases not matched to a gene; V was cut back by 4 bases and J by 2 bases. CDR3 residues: CASSLPELAGGPETYNEQFF. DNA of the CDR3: TGTGCCAGCAGCCTCCCTGAGCTAGCGGGAGGGCCCGAAACCTACAATGAGCAGTTCTTC.

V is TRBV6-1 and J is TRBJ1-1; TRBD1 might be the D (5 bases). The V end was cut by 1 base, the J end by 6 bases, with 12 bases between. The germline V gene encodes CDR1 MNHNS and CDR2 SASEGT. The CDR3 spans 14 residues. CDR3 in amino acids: CASSEVGAEAEAFF. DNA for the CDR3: TGTGCCAGCAGTGAAGTAGGGGCTGAGGCTGAAGCTTTCTTT.

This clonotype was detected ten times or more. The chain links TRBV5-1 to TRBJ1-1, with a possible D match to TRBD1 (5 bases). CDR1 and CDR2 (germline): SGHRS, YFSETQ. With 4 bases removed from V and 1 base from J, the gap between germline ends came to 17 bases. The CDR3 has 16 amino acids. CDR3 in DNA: TGCGCCAGCAGCCACGAGGTAGGGGTCACGAACACTGAAGCTTTCTTT. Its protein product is CASSHEVGVTNTEAFF.

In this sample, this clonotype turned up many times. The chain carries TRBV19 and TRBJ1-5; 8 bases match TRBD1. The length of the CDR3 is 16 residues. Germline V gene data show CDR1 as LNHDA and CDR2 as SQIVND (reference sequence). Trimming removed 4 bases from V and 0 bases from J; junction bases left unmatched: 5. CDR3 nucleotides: TGTGCCAGTAGTAACAGGGGGTTCGATAGCAATCAGCCCCAGCATTTT. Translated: CASSNRGFDSNQPQHF.

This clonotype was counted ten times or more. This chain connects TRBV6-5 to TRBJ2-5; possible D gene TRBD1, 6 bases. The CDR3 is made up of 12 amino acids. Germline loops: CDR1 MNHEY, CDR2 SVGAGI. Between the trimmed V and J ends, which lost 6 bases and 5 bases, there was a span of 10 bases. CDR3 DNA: TGTGCCAGCAGCAACAGGGTCGAGACCCAGTACTTC. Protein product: CASSNRVETQYF.

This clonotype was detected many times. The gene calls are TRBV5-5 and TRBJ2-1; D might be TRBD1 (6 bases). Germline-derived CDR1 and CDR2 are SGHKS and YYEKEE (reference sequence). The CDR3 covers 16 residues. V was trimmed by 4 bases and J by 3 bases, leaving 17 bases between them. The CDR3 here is CASSPSLGADYNEQFF. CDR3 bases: TGTGCCAGCAGCCCCTCCCTGGGGGCCGACTACAATGAGCAGTTCTTC.

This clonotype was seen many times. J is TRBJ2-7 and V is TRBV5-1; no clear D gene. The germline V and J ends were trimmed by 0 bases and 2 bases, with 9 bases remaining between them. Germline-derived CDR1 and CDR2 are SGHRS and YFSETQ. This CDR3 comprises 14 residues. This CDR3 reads CASSLAMGAYEQYF. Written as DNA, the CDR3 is TGCGCCAGCAGCTTGGCCATGGGCGCCTACGAGCAGTACTTC.

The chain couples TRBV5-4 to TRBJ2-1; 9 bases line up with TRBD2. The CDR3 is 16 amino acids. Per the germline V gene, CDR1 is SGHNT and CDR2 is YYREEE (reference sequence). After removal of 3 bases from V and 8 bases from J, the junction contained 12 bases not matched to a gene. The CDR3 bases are TGTGCCAGCAGCTCCTTCGGTAGCGGGAGAATTGATGAGCAGTTCTTC. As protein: CASSSFGSGRIDEQFF.

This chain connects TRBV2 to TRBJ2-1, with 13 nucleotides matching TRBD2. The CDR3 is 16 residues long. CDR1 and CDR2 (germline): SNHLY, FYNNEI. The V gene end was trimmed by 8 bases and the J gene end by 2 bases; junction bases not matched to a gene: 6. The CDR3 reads CASGLAGVPPYNEQFF. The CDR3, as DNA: TGTGCCAGCGGACTAGCGGGAGTCCCACCCTACAATGAGCAGTTCTTC.

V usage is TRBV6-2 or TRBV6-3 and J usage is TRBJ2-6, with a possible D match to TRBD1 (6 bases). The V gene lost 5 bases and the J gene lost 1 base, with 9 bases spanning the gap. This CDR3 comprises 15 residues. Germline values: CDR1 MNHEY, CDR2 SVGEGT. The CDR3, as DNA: TGTGCCAGCAGTCCCACAGGGTCTGGGGCCAACGTCCTGACTTTC. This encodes CASSPTGSGANVLTF.

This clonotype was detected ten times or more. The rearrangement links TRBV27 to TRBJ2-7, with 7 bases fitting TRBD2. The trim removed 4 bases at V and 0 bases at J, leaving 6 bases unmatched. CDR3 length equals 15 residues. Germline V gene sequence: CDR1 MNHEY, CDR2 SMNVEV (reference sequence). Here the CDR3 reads CASSYTGGASYEQYF. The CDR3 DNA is TGTGCCAGCAGTTACACGGGGGGAGCCTCCTACGAGCAGTACTTC.

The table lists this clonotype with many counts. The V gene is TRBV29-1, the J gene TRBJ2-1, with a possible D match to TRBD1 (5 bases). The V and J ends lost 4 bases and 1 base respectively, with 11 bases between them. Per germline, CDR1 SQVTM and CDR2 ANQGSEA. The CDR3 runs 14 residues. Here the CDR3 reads CSVGGGPSYNEQFF. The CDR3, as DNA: TGCAGCGTTGGGGGCGGCCCTTCCTACAATGAGCAGTTCTTC.

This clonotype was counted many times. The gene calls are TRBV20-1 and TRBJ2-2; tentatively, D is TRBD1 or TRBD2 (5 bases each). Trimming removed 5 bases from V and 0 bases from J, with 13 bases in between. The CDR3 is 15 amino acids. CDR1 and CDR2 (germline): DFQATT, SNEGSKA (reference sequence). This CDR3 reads CSAFPGHTNTGELFF. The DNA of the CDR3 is TGCAGTGCTTTTCCGGGGCATACGAACACCGGGGAGCTGTTTTTT.

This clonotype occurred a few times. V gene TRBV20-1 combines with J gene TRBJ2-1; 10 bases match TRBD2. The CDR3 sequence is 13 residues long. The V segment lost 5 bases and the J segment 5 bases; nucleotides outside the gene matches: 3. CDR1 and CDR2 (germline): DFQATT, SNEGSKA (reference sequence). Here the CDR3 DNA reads TGCAGTGCTTATAGCGGGAGGAACAATGAGCAGTTCTTC. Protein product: CSAYSGRNNEQFF.

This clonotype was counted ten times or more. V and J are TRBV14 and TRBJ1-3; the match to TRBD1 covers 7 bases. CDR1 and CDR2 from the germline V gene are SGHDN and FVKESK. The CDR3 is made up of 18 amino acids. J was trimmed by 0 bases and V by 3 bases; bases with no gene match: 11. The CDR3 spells CASSHAPGQPFSGNTIYF. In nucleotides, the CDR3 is TGTGCCAGCAGCCATGCTCCGGGACAGCCTTTCTCTGGAAACACCATATATTTT.

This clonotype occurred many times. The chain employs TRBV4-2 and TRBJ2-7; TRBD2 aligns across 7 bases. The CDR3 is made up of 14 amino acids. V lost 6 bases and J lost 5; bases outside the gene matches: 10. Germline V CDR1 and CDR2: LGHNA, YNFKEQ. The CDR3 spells CASSEGEGPNEQYF. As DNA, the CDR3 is TGTGCCAGCAGTGAAGGGGAGGGCCCCAACGAGCAGTACTTC.

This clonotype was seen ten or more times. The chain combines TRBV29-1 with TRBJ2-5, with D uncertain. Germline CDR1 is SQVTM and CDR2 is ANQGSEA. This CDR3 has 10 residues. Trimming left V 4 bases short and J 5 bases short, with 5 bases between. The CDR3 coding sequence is TGCAGCGTTGGTGTGGAGACCCAGTACTTC. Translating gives CSVGVETQYF.

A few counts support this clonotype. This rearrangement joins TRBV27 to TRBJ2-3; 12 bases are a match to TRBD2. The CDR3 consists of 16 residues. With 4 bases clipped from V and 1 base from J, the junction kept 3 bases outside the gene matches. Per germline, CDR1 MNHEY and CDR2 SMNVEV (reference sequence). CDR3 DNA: TGTGCCAGCAGTTCCCTAGCGGGAGGGCGCACAGATACGCAGTATTTT. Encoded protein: CASSSLAGGRTDTQYF.